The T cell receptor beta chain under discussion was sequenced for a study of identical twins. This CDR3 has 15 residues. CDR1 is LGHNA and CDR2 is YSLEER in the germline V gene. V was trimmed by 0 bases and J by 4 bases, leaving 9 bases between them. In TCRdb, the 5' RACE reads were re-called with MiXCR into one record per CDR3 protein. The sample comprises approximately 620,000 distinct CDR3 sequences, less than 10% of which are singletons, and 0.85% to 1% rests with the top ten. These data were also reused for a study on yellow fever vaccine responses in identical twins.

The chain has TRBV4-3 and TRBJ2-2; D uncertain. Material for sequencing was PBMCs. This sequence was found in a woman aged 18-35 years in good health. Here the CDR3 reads CASSQESLPTGELFF. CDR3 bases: TGCGCCAGCAGCCAAGAGAGTCTTCCCACCGGGGAGCTGTTTTTT.